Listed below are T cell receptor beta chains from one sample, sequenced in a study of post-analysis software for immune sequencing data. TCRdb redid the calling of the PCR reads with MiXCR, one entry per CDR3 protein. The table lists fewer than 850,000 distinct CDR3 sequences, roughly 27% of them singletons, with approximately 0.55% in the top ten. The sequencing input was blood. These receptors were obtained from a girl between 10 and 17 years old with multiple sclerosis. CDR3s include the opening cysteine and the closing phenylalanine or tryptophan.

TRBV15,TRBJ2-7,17,CATSRDRGFGLSYEQYF
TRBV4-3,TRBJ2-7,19,CASSQERASTGRCFYEQYF
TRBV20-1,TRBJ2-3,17,CSAPNRGRGGGTDTQYF
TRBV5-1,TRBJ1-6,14,CASSLQGSNSPLHF
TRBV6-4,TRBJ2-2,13,CASRGGGTGELFF
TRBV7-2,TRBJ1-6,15,CASSNTGGYNSPLHF
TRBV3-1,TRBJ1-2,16,CASSLGRERNTYGYTF
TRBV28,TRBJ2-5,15,CASSLPIGVGETQYF
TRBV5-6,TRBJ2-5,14,CASSFGTPRETQYF
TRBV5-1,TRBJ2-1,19,CASNPTRPSGSATYNEQFF
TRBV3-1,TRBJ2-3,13,CASSQDTVDTQYF
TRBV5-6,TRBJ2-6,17,CASSPAPGSSGANVLTF
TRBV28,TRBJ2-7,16,CASSSRRGRALYEQYF